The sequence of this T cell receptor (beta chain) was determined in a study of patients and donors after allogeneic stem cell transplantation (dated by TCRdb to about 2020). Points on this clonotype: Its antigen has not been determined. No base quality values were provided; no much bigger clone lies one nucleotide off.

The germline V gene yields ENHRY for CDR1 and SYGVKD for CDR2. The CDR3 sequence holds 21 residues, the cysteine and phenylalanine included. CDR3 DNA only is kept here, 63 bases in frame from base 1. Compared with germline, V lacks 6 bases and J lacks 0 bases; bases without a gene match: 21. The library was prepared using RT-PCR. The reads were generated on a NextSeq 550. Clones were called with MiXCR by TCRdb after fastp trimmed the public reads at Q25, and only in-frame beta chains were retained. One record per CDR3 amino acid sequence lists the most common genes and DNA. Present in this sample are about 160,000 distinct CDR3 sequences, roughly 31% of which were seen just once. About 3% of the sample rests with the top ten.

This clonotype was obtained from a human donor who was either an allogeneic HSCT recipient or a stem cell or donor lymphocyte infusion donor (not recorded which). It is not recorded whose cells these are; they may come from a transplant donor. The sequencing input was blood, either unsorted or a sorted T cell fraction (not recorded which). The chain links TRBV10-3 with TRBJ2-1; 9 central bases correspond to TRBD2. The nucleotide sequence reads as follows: TGTGCCATCAGGACCTCACCGGGACTAGCTCTCTCCTCTAGCTCCTACAATGAGCAGTTCTTC. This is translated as CAIRTSPGLALSSSSYNEQFF.